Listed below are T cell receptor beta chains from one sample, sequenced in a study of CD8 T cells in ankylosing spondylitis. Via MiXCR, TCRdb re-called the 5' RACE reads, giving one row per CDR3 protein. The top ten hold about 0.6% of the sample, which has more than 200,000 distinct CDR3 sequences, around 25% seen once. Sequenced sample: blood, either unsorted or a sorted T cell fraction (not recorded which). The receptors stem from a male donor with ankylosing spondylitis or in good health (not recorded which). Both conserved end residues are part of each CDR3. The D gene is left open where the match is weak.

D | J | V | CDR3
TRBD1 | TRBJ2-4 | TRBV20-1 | CSASRGTGTKNIQYF
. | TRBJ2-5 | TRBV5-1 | CASSLGLGAQETQYF
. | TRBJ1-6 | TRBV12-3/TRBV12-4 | CASRRKADSPLHF
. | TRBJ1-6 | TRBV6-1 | CASSKTGPNSPLHF
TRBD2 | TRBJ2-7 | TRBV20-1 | CSAPDRLAGVVEQYF
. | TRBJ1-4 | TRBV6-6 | CASSLADEKLFF
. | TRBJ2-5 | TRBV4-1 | CASSQVTGRETQYF
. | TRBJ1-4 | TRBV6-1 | CASSPTGNNEKLFF
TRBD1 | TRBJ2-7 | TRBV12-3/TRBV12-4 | CASRPGTGGNYEQYF
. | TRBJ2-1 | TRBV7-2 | CASSSPSRWDEQFF
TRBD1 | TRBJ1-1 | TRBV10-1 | CASSETPTGDTEAFF
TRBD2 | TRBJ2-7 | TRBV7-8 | CASSLALAGGRWQYF
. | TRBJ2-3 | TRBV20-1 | CSATRTPVSTDTQYF
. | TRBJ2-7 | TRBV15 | CATSREVAAPYEQYF
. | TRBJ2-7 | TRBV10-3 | CAIRPMTNSYEQYF
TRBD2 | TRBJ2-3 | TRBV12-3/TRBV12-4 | CASSQSQTSGGPGYF
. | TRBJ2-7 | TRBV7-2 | CASSPYSRIYEQYF
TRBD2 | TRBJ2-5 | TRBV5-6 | CASSLDGLAAQETQYF
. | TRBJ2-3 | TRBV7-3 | CASSLSGVADTQYF
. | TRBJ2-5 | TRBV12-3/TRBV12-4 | CASSPSKTQYF
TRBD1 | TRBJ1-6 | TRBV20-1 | CSARDRETGTSPLHF
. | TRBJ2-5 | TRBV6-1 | CASSAAGSPGETQYF
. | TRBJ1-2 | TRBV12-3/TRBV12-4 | CASSLGPVPGYTF
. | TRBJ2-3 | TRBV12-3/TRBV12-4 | CASSAGTPTDTQYF
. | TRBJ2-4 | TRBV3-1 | CASSQAPASRGIQYF
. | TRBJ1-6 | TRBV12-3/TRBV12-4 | CASSWANSPLHF
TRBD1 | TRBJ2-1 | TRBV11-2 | CASSRRDRPYNEQFF
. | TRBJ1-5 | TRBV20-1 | CSARKGENSNQPQHF
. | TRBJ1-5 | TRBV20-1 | CSARPHGDQPQHF